This T cell receptor (beta chain) was captured by sequencing in a study of T cell responses to AZD1222 COVID-19 vaccine. Study-wide points: A reported finding is that nearly half of spike-specific TCRs target unmutated variant regions. With dominance at 160-218 and 743-854, vaccine-associated CD4 TCRs spanned spike. Females made up more of the donors, who were largely white British, and clonal diversity may have come out too low.

V dropped 5 bases and J dropped 7; count of bases not matched to a gene: 21. The CDR3 contains 18 residues. Germline V gene sequence: CDR1 MDHEN, CDR2 SYDVKM. The table came from immunoSEQ multiplex PCR; TCRdb's copy has only in-frame clones and leaves some out. The table records 85,000 to 110,000 clones, 90% of them present only once. With respect to this clone: Its antigen is undetermined.

This rearrangement joins TRBV28 to TRBJ2-7; TRBD1 agrees at 9 bases. The specimen was peripheral blood, collected on day 0 of AZD1222 vaccination. This receptor was identified in an adult in good health. CDR3 nucleotide sequence: TGTGCCAGCAGTACCTCAACCCCCCCGGGACAGGGTTACCTGGAGCAGTACTTC. The encoded protein is CASSTSTPPGQGYLEQYF.